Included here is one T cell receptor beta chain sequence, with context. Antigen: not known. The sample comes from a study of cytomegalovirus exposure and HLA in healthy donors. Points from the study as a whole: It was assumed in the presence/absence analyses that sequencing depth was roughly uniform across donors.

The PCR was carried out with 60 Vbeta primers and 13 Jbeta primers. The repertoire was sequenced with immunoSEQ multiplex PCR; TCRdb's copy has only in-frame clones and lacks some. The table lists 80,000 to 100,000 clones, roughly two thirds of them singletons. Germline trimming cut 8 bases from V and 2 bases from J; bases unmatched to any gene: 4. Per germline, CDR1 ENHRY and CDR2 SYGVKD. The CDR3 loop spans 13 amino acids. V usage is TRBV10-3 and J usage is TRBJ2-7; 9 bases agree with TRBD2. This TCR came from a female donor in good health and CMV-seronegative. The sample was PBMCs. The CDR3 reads CAIASGTTYEQYF. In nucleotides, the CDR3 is TGTGCCATCGCTAGCGGGACGACCTACGAGCAGTACTTC.